This T cell receptor (beta chain) was retrieved from a study of T-cell memory formation after mild COVID-19. Whole-study context: Largely donor-specific TCR clusters were found. Notes on the study in general: CD4+ contracting clones lay mainly in CM and EM, CD8+ ones in EMRA. The finding that pre-infection memory included some responding clones suggested that cross-reactive memory joined.

A remark on this clonotype: Its antigen remains unidentified.

The 5'RACE method, run with constant-segment primers, produced TCR alpha and TCR beta cDNA libraries (carrying sample barcodes and UMIs). A single record per CDR3 protein comes from TCRdb applying MiXCR to the 5' RACE reads. The table has 380,000 or so distinct CDR3 sequences, under 15% seen once. V shed 1 base and J shed 3 bases, with 4 bases lying between them. CDR1 LGHDT and CDR2 YNNKEL come from the germline V gene (reference sequence). The CDR3 sequence is 12 residues long. Input material: PBMCs or a T cell subset sorted from them (not recorded which). This chain joins TRBV3-1 and TRBJ2-7; no clear D. This TCR was recovered from a man aged 18 to 29 who had mild COVID-19 (a few samples of this study predate the infection). Cell type and time point are not known. The CDR3 DNA reads TGTGCCAGCAGCCAAGGTCACTACGAGCAGTACTTC. This encodes CASSQGHYEQYF.